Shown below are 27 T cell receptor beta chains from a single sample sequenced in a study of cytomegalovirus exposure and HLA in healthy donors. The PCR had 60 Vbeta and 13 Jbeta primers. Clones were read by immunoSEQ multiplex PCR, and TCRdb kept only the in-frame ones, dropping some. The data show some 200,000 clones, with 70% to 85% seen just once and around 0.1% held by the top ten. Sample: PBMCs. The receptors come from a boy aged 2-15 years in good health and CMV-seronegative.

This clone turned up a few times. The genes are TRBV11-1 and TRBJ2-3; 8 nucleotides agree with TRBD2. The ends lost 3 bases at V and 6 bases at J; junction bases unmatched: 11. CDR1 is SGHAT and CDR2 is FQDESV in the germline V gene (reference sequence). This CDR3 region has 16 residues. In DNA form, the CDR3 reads TGTGCCAGCAGCTTGTCCGGGGGGGCCCGAGTTGATACGCAGTATTTT. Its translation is CASSLSGGARVDTQYF.

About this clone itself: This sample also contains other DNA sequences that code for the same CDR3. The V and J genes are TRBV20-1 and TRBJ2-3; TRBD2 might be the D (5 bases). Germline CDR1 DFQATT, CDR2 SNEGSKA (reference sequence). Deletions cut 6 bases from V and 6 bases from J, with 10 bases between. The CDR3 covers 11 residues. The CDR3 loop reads CSARSGDTQYF. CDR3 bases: TGCAGTGCCCGGTCGGGGGATACGCAGTATTTT.

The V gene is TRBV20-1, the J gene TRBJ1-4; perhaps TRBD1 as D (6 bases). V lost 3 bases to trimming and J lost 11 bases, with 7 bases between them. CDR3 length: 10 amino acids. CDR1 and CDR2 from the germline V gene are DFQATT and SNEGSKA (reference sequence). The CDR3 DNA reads TGCAGTGCTAGGCAGGGGAAACTGTTTTTT. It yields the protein CSARQGKLFF.

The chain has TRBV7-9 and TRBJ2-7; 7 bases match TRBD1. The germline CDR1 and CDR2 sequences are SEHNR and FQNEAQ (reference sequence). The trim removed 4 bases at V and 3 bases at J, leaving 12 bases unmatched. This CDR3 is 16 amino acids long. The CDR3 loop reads CASSSLGTGVGYEQYF. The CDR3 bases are TGTGCCAGCAGCTCATTGGGAACAGGGGTGGGCTACGAGCAGTACTTC.

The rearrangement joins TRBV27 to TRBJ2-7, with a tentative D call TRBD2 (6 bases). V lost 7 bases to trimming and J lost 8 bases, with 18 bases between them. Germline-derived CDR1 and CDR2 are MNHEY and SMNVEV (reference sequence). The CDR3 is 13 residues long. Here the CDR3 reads CASTSGRREKQYF. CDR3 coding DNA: TGTGCCAGCACCTCGGGACGGAGGGAGAAGCAGTACTTC.

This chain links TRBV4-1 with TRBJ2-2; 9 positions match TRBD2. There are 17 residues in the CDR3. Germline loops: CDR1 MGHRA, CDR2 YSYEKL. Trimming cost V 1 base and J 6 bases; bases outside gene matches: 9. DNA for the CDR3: TGCGCCAGCAGCCAAGGCCGGGAGCGGGGGGAGGCCGGGGAGCTGTTTTTT. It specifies CASSQGRERGEAGELFF.

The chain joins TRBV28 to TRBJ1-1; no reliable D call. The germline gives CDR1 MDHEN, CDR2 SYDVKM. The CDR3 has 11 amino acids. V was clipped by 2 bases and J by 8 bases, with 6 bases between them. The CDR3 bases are TGTGCCAGCAGTTTAACAGCCGAAGCTTTCTTT. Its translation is CASSLTAEAFF.

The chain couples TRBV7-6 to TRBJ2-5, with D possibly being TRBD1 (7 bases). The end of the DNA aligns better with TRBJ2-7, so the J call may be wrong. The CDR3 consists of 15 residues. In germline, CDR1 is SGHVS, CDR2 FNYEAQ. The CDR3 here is CASSLGGGTAYEQYF. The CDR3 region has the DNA TGTGCCAGCAGCTTAGGAGGGGGGACAGCCTACGAGCAGTACTTC.

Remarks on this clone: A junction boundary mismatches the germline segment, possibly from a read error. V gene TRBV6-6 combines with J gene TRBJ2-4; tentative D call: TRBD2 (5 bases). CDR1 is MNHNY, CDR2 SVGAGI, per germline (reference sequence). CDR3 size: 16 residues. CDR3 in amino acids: CASTTRDYILKNSQYF. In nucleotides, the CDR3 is TGTGCCAGCACCACCCGGGATTACATCCTAAAAAACAGTCAGTACTTC.

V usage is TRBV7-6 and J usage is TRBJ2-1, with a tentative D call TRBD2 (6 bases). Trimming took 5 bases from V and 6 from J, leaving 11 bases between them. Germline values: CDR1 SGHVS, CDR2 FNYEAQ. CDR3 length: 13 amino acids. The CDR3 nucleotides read TGTGCCAGCAGCACCGGGACTTTCAATGAGCAGTTCTTC. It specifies CASSTGTFNEQFF.

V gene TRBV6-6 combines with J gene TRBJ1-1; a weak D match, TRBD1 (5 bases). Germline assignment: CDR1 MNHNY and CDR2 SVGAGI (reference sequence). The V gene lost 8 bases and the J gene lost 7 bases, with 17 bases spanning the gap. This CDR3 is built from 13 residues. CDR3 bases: TGTGCCAGCCCCCCTAGCGGGGGTGATGAAGCTTTCTTT. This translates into CASPPSGGDEAFF.

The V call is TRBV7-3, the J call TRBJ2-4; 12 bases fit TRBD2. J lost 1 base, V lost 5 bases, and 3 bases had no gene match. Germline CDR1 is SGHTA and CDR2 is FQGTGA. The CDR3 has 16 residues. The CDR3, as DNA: TGTGCCAGCAGCGCTGGACTAGCGGGGGCCAAAAACATTCAGTACTTC. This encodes CASSAGLAGAKNIQYF. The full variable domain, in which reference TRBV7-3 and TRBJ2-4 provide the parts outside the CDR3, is GAGVSQTPSNKVTEKGKYVELRCDPISGHTALYWYRQSLGQGPEFLIYFQGTGAADDSGLPNDRFFAVRPEGSVSTLKIQRTERGDSAVYLCASSAGLAGAKNIQYFGAGTRLSVL.

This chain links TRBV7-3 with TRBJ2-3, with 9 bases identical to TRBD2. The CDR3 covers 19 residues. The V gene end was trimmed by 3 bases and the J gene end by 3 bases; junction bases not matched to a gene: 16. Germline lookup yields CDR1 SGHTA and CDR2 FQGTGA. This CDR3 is CASSFGPSGLAPVTDTQYF. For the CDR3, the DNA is TGTGCCAGCAGCTTTGGCCCCTCGGGACTAGCACCCGTTACAGATACGCAGTATTTT.

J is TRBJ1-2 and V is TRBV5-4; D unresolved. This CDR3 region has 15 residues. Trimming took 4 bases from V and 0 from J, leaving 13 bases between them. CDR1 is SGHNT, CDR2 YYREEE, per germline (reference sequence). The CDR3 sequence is CASSIGPRTNYGYTF. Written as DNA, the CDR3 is TGTGCCAGCAGCATTGGGCCCCGTACTAACTATGGCTACACCTTC.

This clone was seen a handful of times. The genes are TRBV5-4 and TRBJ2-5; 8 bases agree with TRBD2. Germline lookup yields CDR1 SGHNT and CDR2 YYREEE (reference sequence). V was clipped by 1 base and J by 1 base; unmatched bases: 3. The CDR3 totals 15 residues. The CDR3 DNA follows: TGTGCCAGCAGCTTGTCACTAGCGGCCCAAGAGACCCAGTACTTC. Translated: CASSLSLAAQETQYF.

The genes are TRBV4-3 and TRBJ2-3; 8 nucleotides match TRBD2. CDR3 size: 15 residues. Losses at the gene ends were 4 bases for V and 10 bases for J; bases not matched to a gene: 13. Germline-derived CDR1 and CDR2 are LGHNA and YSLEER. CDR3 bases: TGCGCCAGCAGCCTTGGCGGCGGGGGGACCCAACCGCAGTATTTT. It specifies CASSLGGGGTQPQYF.

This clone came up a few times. The CDR3 protein is CASSQSHGYEQYF. The CDR3 DNA sequence: TGTGCCAGCAGCCAATCGCACGGCTACGAGCAGTACTTC. The V and J genes are TRBV16 and TRBJ2-7; D is ambiguous. Germline CDR1 KGHSY, CDR2 FQNENV. The CDR3 spans 13 residues. Between the trimmed V and J ends, which lost 0 bases and 3 bases, there was a span of 6 bases.

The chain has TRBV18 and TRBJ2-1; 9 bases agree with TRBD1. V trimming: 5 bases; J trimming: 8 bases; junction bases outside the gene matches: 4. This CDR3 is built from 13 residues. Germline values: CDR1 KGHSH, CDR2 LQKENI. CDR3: CASSFDRGDEQFF. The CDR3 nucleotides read TGTGCCAGCTCATTTGACAGGGGGGATGAGCAGTTCTTC.

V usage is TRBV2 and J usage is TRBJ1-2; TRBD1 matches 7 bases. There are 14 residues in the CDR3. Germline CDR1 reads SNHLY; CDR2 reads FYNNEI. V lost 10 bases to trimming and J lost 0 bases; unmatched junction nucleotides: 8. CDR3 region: CANHLGGSNYGYTF. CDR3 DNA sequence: TGTGCCAACCACCTAGGGGGCTCTAACTATGGCTACACCTTC.

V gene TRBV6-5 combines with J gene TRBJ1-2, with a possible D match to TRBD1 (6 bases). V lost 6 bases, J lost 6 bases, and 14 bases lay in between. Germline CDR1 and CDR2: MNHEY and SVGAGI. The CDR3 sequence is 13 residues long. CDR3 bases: TGTGCCAGCAGCCCACGGGGGGGCCATGGCTACACCTTC. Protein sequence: CASSPRGGHGYTF.

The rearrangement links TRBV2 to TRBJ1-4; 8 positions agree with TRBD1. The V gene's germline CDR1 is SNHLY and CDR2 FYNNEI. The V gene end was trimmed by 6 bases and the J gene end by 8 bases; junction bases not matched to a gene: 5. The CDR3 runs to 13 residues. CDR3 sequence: CASSPTGGEKLFF. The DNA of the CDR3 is TGTGCCAGCAGCCCTACAGGGGGAGAAAAACTGTTTTTT. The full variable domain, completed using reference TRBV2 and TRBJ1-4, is EPEVTQTPSHQVTQMGQEVILRCVPISNHLYFYWYRQILGQKVEFLVSFYNNEISEKSEIFDDQFSVERPDGSNFTLKIRSTKLEDSAMYFCASSPTGGEKLFFGSGTQLSVL.

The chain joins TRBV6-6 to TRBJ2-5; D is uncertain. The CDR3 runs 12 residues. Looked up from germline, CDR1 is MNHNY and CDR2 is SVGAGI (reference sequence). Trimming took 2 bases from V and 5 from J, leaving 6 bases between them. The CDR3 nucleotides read TGTGCCAGCAGTTACCCAACTGAGACCCAGTACTTC. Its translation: CASSYPTETQYF.

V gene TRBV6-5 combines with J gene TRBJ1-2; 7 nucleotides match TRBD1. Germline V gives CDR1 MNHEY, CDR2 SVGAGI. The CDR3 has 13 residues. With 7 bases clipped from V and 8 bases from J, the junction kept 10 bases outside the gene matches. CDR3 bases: TGTGCCAGCACCAGCCCAGGGGGTGGGGGCTACACCTTC. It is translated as CASTSPGGGGYTF.

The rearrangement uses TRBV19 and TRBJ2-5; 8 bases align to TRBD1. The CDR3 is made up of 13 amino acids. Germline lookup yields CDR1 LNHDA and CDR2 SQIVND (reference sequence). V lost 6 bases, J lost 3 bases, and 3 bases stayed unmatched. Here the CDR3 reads CASRLTGEETQYF. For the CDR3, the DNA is TGTGCCAGTAGGTTGACAGGGGAAGAGACCCAGTACTTC.

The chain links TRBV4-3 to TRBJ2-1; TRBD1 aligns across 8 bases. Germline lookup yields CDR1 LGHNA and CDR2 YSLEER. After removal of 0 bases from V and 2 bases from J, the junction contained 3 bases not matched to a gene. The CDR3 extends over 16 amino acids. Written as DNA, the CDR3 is TGCGCCAGCAGCCAAGATCCCAGGGGGCCCTACAATGAGCAGTTCTTC. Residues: CASSQDPRGPYNEQFF.

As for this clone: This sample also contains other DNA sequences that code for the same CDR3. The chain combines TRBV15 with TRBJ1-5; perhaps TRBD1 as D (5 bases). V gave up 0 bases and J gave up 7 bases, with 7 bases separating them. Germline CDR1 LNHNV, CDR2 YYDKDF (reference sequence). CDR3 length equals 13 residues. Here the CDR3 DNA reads TGTGCCACCAGCAGAGATCGGGGGCAGCCCCAGCATTTT. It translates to CATSRDRGQPQHF.

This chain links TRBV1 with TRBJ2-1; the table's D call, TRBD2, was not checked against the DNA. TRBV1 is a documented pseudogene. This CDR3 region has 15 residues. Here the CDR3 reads CTSSTCGGAYNEQFF. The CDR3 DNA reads TGCACCAGCAGCACTTGCGGGGGGGCCTACAATGAGCAGTTCTTC.